The entry below gives a single T cell receptor beta chain sequence along with its context. Its antigen is unidentified. As the sequencing template, cDNA was produced by extracting RNA and reverse transcribing it. Libraries were prepared by immunoSEQ multiplex PCR; TCRdb keeps only in-frame clonotypes and omits some of them. The table shows 200,000 to 250,000 clones, with around two fifths occurring only once. Indicated treatment: oral pan-JAK inhibitor, 5-10 mg twice daily. The record originates from a study of CD8+ T cells in alopecia areata. The CDR3 is 13 residues long. CDR1 and CDR2 from the germline V gene are SQVTM and ANQGSEA. V dropped 8 bases and J dropped 0 bases, with 12 bases sitting between them. The study, taken as a whole, reports: Lesional tissue from the scalp (especially in alopecia totalis/universalis) showed higher clonality than normal scalp.

The sequence was collected from a human donor with alopecia areata. The sample here was CD4+ T cells sorted from blood, taken at approximately week 30, from a patient treated with tofacitinib. This chain links TRBV29-1 with TRBJ2-3; D is perhaps TRBD1 or TRBD2 (5 bases each). The CDR3 DNA is TGCAGCCTCCGGGGCCTTAGCACAGATACGCAGTATTTT. Its translation: CSLRGLSTDTQYF.